This section outlines one T cell receptor beta chain sequence together with its context. The target antigen is unknown. This record belongs to a study of T-cell memory formation after mild COVID-19. Notes on the study in general: Clones which contracted sat mainly in CM and EM if CD4+, and in EMRA if CD8+.

TCRdb passed the 5' RACE reads through MiXCR, listing each CDR3 protein once. The sample has roughly 580,000 distinct CDR3 sequences; more than 15% are singletons. This CDR3 has 14 amino acids. V dropped 8 bases and J dropped 9 bases, with 20 bases sitting between them. The germline V gene encodes CDR1 LNHNV and CDR2 YYDKDF (reference sequence). Sequenced sample: PBMCs or a T cell subset sorted from them (not recorded which). This TCR came from an adult woman who had mild COVID-19 (a few samples of this study predate the infection). Cell type and time point are not known. This chain links TRBV15 with TRBJ2-1; D may correspond to TRBD1 or TRBD2 (5 bases each). The CDR3: CATSAQGQRGEQFF. The CDR3 coding sequence is TGTGCCACCTCTGCTCAGGGTCAGAGGGGTGAGCAGTTCTTC.